The clone carrying this T cell receptor beta chain was seen more than once but under ten times. Its antigen is undetermined. The sample originates from a study of blood T cells in healthy people across ages. With a J-beta primer mix and a sample-barcoded 5' primer, a second PCR ran about 7 to 12 cycles. MiXCR, applied by TCRdb to the 5' RACE reads, yields one record per CDR3 protein. The sample contains roughly 1.4 million distinct CDR3 sequences, approximately 59% of which appear only once. Those donating, healthy Caucasian individuals from Russia, were aged about 6 to 100. Per sample, at least 6 micrograms of total RNA were extracted. This CDR3 has 15 amino acids. Trimming took off 4 bases at V and 4 bases at J, with 13 bases between the two ends. Germline assignment: CDR1 LGHNA and CDR2 YNFKEQ. Points from the study as a whole: Age brought a roughly linear fall in TCR beta diversity measured per million T cells. Researchers report that TCR beta diversity correlated strongly with naive T cell percentage.

J is TRBJ2-2 and V is TRBV4-2; D is perhaps TRBD1 (5 bases). Material: blood. This receptor was taken from a young man in good health. The CDR3 protein is CASSPEEGATGELFF. In DNA, the CDR3 is TGTGCCAGCAGCCCCGAGGAAGGGGCCACCGGGGAGCTGTTTTTT.